A single sample is the source of the 16 T cell receptor beta chains below, sequenced in a study of blood T cell repertoires in COVID-19. Data came from immunoSEQ multiplex PCR; TCRdb stores just in-frame clones and leaves some out. The table shows approximately 150,000 clones, with around 88% occurring only once. What was sequenced was peripheral blood. The source of these receptors is a human donor in a cohort sampled during active COVID-19.

The genes are TRBV5-6 and TRBJ2-5; 8 nucleotides line up with TRBD2. CDR1 is SGHDT, CDR2 YYEEEE, per germline. Germline trimming cut 6 bases from V and 0 bases from J; bases unmatched to any gene: 7. The CDR3 contains 15 residues. The CDR3 bases are TGTGCCAGCACACCTGCGGGGGGATACCAAGAGACCCAGTACTTC. Its protein product is CASTPAGGYQETQYF.

The chain is built from TRBV6-5 and TRBJ2-7; TRBD2 matches at 10 bases. Germline lookup yields CDR1 MNHEY and CDR2 SVGAGI. V trimming: 8 bases; J trimming: 4 bases; junction bases outside the gene matches: 5. This CDR3 contains 13 residues. The CDR3 loop reads CASGLAESYEQYF. The DNA for the CDR3 is TGTGCCAGCGGACTAGCGGAGAGTTACGAGCAGTACTTC.

The chain carries TRBV7-2 and TRBJ2-7; the D gene is possibly TRBD1 (6 bases). V was cut by 0 bases and J by 4 bases, with 13 bases left in between. Per germline, CDR1 SGHTA and CDR2 FQGNSA. There are 15 residues in the CDR3. The CDR3 is CASSLATQGQYEQYF. The CDR3 DNA follows: TGTGCCAGCAGCTTAGCGACCCAAGGACAGTACGAGCAGTACTTC.

This clone has just one count. The CDR3 DNA reads TGTGCCAGCGGACAGTCCCAGCATTTT. This encodes CASGQSQHF. This chain links TRBV19 with TRBJ1-5; D perhaps matches TRBD1 (6 bases). Trimming removed 9 bases from V and 11 bases from J, with 8 bases in between. The CDR3 is 9 amino acids. CDR1 LNHDA and CDR2 SQIVND come from the germline V gene (reference sequence).

A word on this clone: A read error may account for a junction end that differs from germline. The genes are TRBV15 and TRBJ2-7; D may be TRBD1 (5 bases). The germline gives CDR1 LNHNV, CDR2 YYDKDF (reference sequence). The CDR3 length is 15 residues. The CDR3 loop is CATIRVWQGYYEQYF. Written as DNA, the CDR3 is TGTGCCACCATCAGAGTTTGGCAGGGATACTACGAGCAGTACTTC. The full variable domain, in which reference TRBV15 and TRBJ2-7 provide the parts outside the CDR3, is DAMVIQNPRYQVTQFGKPVTLSCSQTLNHNVMYWYQQKSSQAPKLLFHYYDKDFNNEADTPDNFQSRRPNTSFCFLDIRSPGLGDTAMYLCATIRVWQGYYEQYFGPGTRLTVT.

This chain uses TRBV5-1 with TRBJ1-2; 7 nucleotides align to TRBD1. This CDR3 has 13 residues. CDR1 and CDR2 (germline): SGHRS, YFSETQ. With 4 bases clipped from V and 3 bases from J, the junction kept 3 bases outside the gene matches. CDR3 region: CASSVGTDYGYTF. The CDR3 DNA sequence: TGCGCCAGCAGCGTCGGGACAGACTATGGCTACACCTTC.

This clone occurred once. The rearrangement uses TRBV29-1 and TRBJ1-1, with 7 positions matching TRBD1. Germline CDR1 reads SQVTM; CDR2 reads ANQGSEA. The CDR3 loop spans 15 amino acids. V gave up 4 bases and J gave up 0 bases; unmatched junction bases: 8. CDR3 in amino acids: CSVGFGQVMNTEAFF. The CDR3 DNA reads TGCAGCGTTGGATTCGGACAGGTTATGAACACTGAAGCTTTCTTT.

The J gene is TRBJ1-5, the V gene TRBV5-5; the D is unclear. Germline values: CDR1 SGHKS, CDR2 YYEKEE (reference sequence). This CDR3 is 14 amino acids long. V was pared by 2 bases and J by 4 bases, with 10 bases between. The CDR3 is CASSFNDYNQPQHF. CDR3 bases: TGTGCCAGCAGCTTCAACGACTATAATCAGCCCCAGCATTTT.

The chain carries TRBV5-4 and TRBJ1-2; 7 nucleotides align to TRBD1. CDR1 is SGHNT, CDR2 YYREEE, per germline (reference sequence). CDR3 length: 14 amino acids. Trimming at V came to 4 bases and at J to 4 bases, leaving 7 bases not matched to a gene. The CDR3 reads CASSPGGVGYGYTF. The CDR3, as DNA: TGTGCCAGCAGCCCAGGGGGTGTTGGCTATGGCTACACCTTC.

The chain joins TRBV4-3 to TRBJ1-2; 8 nucleotides agree with TRBD1. With V trimmed by 0 bases and J by 0 bases, 6 bases remained unmatched. The germline V gene encodes CDR1 LGHNA and CDR2 YSLEER. The length of the CDR3 is 17 residues. CDR3 in amino acids: CASSQDRWTGSNYGYTF. CDR3 nucleotides: TGCGCCAGCAGCCAAGATCGATGGACAGGGTCTAACTATGGCTACACCTTC.

The chain is built from TRBV13 and TRBJ2-7; TRBD1 aligns across 7 bases. The CDR3 has 15 residues. V was pared by 0 bases and J by 3 bases, with 5 bases of the junction left unmatched. Germline CDR1 reads PRHDT; CDR2 reads FYEKMQ (reference sequence). The CDR3 DNA reads as TGTGCCAGCAGCTTAGGAGACAGGGACAACTACGAGCAGTACTTC. It encodes CASSLGDRDNYEQYF. Combining the CDR3 with reference TRBV13 and TRBJ2-7 gives the whole variable domain AAGVIQSPRHLIKEKRETATLKCYPIPRHDTVYWYQQGPGQDPQFLISFYEKMQSDKGSIPDRFSAQQFSDYHSELNMSSLELGDSALYFCASSLGDRDNYEQYFGPGTRLTVT.

This clone was detected only once. The V and J genes are TRBV29-1 and TRBJ2-7; TRBD2 might be the D (5 bases). The CDR3 runs 14 residues. CDR1 is SQVTM, CDR2 ANQGSEA, per germline. The V gene lost 2 bases and the J gene lost 1 base, with 12 bases spanning the gap. DNA for the CDR3: TGCAGCGTTGAATCCCCTGAGGGTTCCTACGAGCAGTACTTC. It is translated as CSVESPEGSYEQYF.

This sequence joins TRBV27 and TRBJ2-1; D possibly corresponds to TRBD2 (5 bases). Trimming cost V 0 bases and J 6 bases, with 9 bases left between them. Per the germline V gene, CDR1 is MNHEY and CDR2 is SMNVEV (reference sequence). This CDR3 spans 14 amino acids. CDR3 sequence: CASSLSPEGNEQFF. The CDR3 DNA follows: TGTGCCAGCAGTTTATCCCCTGAGGGCAATGAGCAGTTCTTC.

This clone was observed a single time. The DNA of the CDR3 is TGTGCCAGCAGTTTTTCCGGGGTCGCTGAAGCTTTCTTT. Amino acids: CASSFSGVAEAFF. The chain joins TRBV27 to TRBJ1-1, with unresolved D. CDR1 MNHEY and CDR2 SMNVEV come from the germline V gene (reference sequence). The CDR3 contains 13 residues. Trimming left V 3 bases short and J 6 bases short, with 11 bases between.

This clone was found a few times. This sequence joins TRBV7-9 and TRBJ1-5, with D possibly TRBD1 on 6 matching bases. Germline V lookup: CDR1 SEHNR, CDR2 FQNEAQ (reference sequence). This CDR3 has 14 residues. Trimming left V 4 bases short and J 4 bases short, with 11 bases between. CDR3: CASSSIQGNQPQHF. CDR3 nucleotide sequence: TGTGCCAGCAGCTCTATACAGGGAAATCAGCCCCAGCATTTT.

The J gene is TRBJ2-1, the V gene TRBV5-6, with D hard to call. Trimming removed 4 bases from V and 9 bases from J, with 8 bases in between. Germline V gene data show CDR1 as SGHDT and CDR2 as YYEEEE. This CDR3 region has 11 residues. The chain's CDR3 is CASSLAGEQFF. CDR3 bases: TGTGCCAGCAGCCTGGCCGGTGAGCAGTTCTTC.